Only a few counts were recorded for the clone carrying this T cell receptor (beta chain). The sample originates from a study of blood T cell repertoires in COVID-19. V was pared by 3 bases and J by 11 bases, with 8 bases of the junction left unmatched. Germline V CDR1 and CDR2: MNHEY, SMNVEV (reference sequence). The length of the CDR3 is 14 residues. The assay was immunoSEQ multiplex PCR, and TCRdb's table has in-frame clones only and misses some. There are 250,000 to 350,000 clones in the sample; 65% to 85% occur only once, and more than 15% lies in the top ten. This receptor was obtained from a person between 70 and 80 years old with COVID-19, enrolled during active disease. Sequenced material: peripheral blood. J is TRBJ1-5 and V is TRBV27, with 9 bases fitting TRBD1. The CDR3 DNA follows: TGTGCCAGCAGTTTTTCCGGGACAGGGCAAGCCCAGCATTTT. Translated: CASSFSGTGQAQHF.